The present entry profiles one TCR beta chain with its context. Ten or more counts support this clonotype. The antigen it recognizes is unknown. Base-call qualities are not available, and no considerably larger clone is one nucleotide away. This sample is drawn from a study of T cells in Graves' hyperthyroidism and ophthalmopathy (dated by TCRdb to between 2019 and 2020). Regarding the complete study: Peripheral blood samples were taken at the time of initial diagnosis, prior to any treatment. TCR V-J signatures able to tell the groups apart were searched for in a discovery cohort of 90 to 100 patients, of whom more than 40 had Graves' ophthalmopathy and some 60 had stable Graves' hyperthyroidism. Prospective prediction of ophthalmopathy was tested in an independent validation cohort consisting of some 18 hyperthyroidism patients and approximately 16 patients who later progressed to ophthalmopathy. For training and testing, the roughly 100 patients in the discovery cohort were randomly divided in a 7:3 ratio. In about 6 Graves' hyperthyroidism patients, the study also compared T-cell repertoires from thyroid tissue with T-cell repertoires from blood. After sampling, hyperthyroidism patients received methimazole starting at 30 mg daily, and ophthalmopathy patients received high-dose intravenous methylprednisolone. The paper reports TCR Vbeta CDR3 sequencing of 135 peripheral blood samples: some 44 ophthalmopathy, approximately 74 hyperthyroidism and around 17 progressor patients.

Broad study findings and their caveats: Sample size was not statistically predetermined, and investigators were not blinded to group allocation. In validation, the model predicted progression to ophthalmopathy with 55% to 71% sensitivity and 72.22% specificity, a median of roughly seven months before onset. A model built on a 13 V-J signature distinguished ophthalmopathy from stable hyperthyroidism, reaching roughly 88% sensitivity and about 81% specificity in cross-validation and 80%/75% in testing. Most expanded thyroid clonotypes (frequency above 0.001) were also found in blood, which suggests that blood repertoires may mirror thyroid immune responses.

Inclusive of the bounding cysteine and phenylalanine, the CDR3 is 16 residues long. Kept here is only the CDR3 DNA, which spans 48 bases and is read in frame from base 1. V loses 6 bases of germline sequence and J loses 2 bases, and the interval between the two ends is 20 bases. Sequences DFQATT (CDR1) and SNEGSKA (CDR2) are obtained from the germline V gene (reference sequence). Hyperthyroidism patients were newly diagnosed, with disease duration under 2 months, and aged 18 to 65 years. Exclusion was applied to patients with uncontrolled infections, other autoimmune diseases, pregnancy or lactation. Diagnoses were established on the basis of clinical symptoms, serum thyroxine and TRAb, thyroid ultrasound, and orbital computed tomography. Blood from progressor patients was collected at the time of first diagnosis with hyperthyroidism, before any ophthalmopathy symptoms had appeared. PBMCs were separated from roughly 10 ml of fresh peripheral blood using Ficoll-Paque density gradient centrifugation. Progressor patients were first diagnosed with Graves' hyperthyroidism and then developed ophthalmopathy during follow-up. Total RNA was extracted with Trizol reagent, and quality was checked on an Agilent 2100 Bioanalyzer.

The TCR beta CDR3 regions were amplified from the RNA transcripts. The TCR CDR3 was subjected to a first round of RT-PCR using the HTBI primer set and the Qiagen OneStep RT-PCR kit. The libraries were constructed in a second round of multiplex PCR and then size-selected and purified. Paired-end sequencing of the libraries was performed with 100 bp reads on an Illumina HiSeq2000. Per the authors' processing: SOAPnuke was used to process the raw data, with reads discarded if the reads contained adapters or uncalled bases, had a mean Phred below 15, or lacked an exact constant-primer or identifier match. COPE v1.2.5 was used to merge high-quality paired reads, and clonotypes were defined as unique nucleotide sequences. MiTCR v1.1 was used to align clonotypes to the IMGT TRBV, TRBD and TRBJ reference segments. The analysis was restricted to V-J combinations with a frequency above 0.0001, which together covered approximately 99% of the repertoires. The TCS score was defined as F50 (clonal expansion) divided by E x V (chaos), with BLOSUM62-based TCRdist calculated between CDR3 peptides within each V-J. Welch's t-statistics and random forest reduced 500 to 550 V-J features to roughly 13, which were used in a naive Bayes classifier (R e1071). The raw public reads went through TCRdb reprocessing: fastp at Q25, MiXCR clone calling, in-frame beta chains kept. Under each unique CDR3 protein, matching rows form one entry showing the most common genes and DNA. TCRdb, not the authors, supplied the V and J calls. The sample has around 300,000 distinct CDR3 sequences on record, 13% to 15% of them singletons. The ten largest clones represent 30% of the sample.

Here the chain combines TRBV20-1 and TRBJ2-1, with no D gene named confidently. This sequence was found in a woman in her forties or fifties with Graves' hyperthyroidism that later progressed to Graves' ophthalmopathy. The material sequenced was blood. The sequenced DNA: TGCAGTGCCCACAAGGTTCCGAGGCCGACCTACAATGAGCAGTTCTTC. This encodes CSAHKVPRPTYNEQFF.